These 24 T cell receptor beta chains originate from one sample sequenced in a study of T cells in Graves' hyperthyroidism and ophthalmopathy. The TCR beta CDR3 regions underwent amplification using RNA transcripts as the source. Researchers ran a first-round RT-PCR on the TCR CDR3 using the HTBI primer set. TCRdb redid the calling of the multiplex PCR reads with MiXCR, one entry per CDR3 protein. The sample includes approximately 430,000 distinct CDR3 sequences, 15% to 18% of them seen just once. Sequenced material: blood. These receptors originate from a woman in her late teens or twenties with Graves' hyperthyroidism.

This clonotype was counted between two and nine times. The J gene is TRBJ2-3, the V gene TRBV12-5; 14 bases align to TRBD2. Germline assignment: CDR1 LGHNT and CDR2 FRNRAP. The length of the CDR3 is 19 residues. V gave up 4 bases and J gave up 6 bases; unmatched junction bases: 15. CDR3 DNA sequence: TGTGCTAGTGGTTCCGCGTTGACTAGCGGGGGGGCCGTAAGGGATACGCAGTATTTT. It yields the protein CASGSALTSGGAVRDTQYF.

The V call is TRBV20-1, the J call TRBJ2-4, with D maybe TRBD2 (5 bases). Trimming took 1 base from V and 8 from J, leaving 15 bases between them. There are 14 residues in the CDR3. CDR1 and CDR2 from the germline V gene are DFQATT and SNEGSKA (reference sequence). CDR3 protein: CSARADSPGDIQYF. The CDR3 bases are TGCAGTGCTAGAGCCGACTCCCCCGGGGACATTCAGTACTTC.

There are many counts of this clonotype. The chain has TRBV28 and TRBJ2-5, with D possibly called TRBD1 or TRBD2 (5 bases each). The CDR3 loop spans 14 amino acids. V shed 5 bases and J shed 4 bases, with 14 bases lying between them. Germline V gene sequence: CDR1 MDHEN, CDR2 SYDVKM. The CDR3 bases are TGTGCCAGCAGTCCTCGGGGCCCTGGAGAGACCCAGTACTTC. Translating gives CASSPRGPGETQYF.

This clonotype was counted between two and nine times. The V and J genes are TRBV4-1 and TRBJ2-7; D is unclear. The CDR3 is 16 residues long. Per germline, CDR1 MGHRA and CDR2 YSYEKL. V lost 0 bases and J 0 bases, leaving 12 bases between the germline ends. CDR3 DNA sequence: TGCGCCAGCAGCCAAGATCTGGCGGAAAGCTCCTACGAGCAGTACTTC. Encoded protein: CASSQDLAESSYEQYF.

The chain couples TRBV11-2 to TRBJ1-2; 7 bases map to TRBD1. Germline assignment: CDR1 SGHAT and CDR2 FQNNGV. V shed 1 base and J 4 bases; nucleotides not matched to a gene: 3. The CDR3 has 14 amino acids. The CDR3 here is CASSLVRGIYGYTF. Here the CDR3 DNA reads TGTGCCAGCAGCTTAGTCAGGGGGATCTATGGCTACACCTTC.

The sample holds many counts of this clonotype. The chain joins TRBV12-3 or TRBV12-4 to TRBJ1-2, with TRBD1 matching 7 bases. Trimming took 5 bases from V and 8 from J; bases not matched to a gene: 5. The length of the CDR3 is 12 residues. CDR3 in DNA: TGTGCCAGCAGTCTGACAGGGTCCGGCTACACCTTC. Amino acid sequence: CASSLTGSGYTF.

This clonotype was recorded at least ten times. The genes are TRBV10-3 and TRBJ1-6; 7 nucleotides align to TRBD1. The germline V gene encodes CDR1 ENHRY and CDR2 SYGVKD. V lost 7 bases and J lost 6; bases outside the gene matches: 6. CDR3 length equals 14 residues. The CDR3, as DNA: TGTGCCATCACCCCGGACAGGACTAATTCACCCCTCCACTTT. Translated: CAITPDRTNSPLHF.

This clonotype has at least ten counts. This rearrangement joins TRBV12-3 or TRBV12-4 to TRBJ1-1; TRBD1 matches at 8 bases. The CDR3 spans 15 residues. V gave up 2 bases and J gave up 4 bases; unmatched junction bases: 6. The DNA of the CDR3 is TGTGCCAGCAGTTTATCAGGGGGCGAGAGCACTGAAGCTTTCTTT. Amino acids: CASSLSGGESTEAFF.

This clonotype was seen repeatedly, ten times or more. The chain combines TRBV12-3 or TRBV12-4 with TRBJ1-5; D uncertain. The CDR3 is 13 residues long. Trimming shortened V by 3 bases and J by 5 bases, and 8 bases separated the two germline ends. For the CDR3, the DNA is TGTGCCAGCAGTTTTCGGCGGGATCAGCCCCAGCATTTT. Its protein product is CASSFRRDQPQHF.

The table lists this clonotype with many counts. This chain connects TRBV6-1 to TRBJ2-7; 11 nucleotides match TRBD2. The CDR3 runs to 19 residues. Germline CDR1 reads MNHNS; CDR2 reads SASEGT. The ends lost 7 bases at V and 0 bases at J; junction bases unmatched: 17. In nucleotides, the CDR3 is TGTGCCAGCACCCATAAGGGCAAGACTAGCGGGGACAGCTCCTACGAGCAGTACTTC. It translates to CASTHKGKTSGDSSYEQYF.

This clonotype has at least ten counts. The gene calls are TRBV6-6 and TRBJ2-1, with D perhaps TRBD2 (5 bases). The CDR3 loop spans 16 amino acids. Looked up from germline, CDR1 is MNHNY and CDR2 is SVGAGI (reference sequence). The V end was cut by 0 bases, the J end by 2 bases, with 11 bases between. DNA of the CDR3: TGTGCCAGCAGTTACTCGAAGTTAGCGACCTACAATGAGCAGTTCTTC. Protein: CASSYSKLATYNEQFF.

The J gene is TRBJ2-1, the V gene TRBV7-6, with D perhaps matching TRBD2 (6 bases). Deletions cut 7 bases from V and 0 bases from J, with 13 bases between. The CDR3 totals 15 residues. Germline loops: CDR1 SGHVS, CDR2 FNYEAQ. CDR3 nucleotide sequence: TGTGCCAGCACGATAGCGGTGAGCTCCTACAATGAGCAGTTCTTC. Protein sequence: CASTIAVSSYNEQFF.

This clonotype appeared many times. V and J are TRBV6-1 and TRBJ2-7, with TRBD2 identical over 8 bases. This CDR3 contains 16 residues. V shed 5 bases and J 4 bases; nucleotides not matched to a gene: 13. In germline, CDR1 is MNHNS, CDR2 SASEGT. The CDR3 DNA reads TGTGCCAGCAGTCCCGGGGGGGGACATGGGGGTTACGAGCAGTACTTC. This translates into CASSPGGGHGGYEQYF.

V usage is TRBV20-1 and J usage is TRBJ1-3; TRBD1 agrees at 8 bases. J lost 2 bases, V lost 0 bases, and 6 bases had no gene match. Germline loops: CDR1 DFQATT, CDR2 SNEGSKA (reference sequence). The CDR3 runs to 16 residues. CDR3 DNA: TGCAGTGCTAGAGATCTCGGACAGGGCCCTGGAAACACCATATATTTT. Its translation is CSARDLGQGPGNTIYF.

This clonotype was observed at least ten times. V usage is TRBV12-5 and J usage is TRBJ2-2, with 12 bases fitting TRBD2. The V and J ends lost 2 bases and 6 bases, in that order; junction bases with no gene match: 7. In germline, CDR1 is LGHNT, CDR2 FRNRAP. The CDR3 has 17 amino acids. CDR3 bases: TGTGCTAGTGGTTTGTCTTGGACTAGCGGGATTCCCGGGGAGCTGTTTTTT. Its protein product is CASGLSWTSGIPGELFF.

This clonotype was seen at least ten times. The V and J genes are TRBV7-8 and TRBJ2-1; the match to TRBD2 covers 7 bases. CDR1 SGHVS and CDR2 FQNEAQ come from the germline V gene. The J segment lost 7 bases and the V segment lost 5 bases, leaving 11 bases of the junction unmatched. The CDR3 contains 15 residues. The CDR3 protein is CASSGLWREMNEQFF. CDR3 bases: TGTGCCAGCAGCGGGTTATGGCGGGAGATGAATGAGCAGTTCTTC.

This clonotype showed up many times. The chain uses TRBV27 and TRBJ1-6; D uncertain. V was trimmed by 5 bases and J by 0 bases, leaving 8 bases between them. The CDR3 sequence is 15 residues long. CDR1 is MNHEY and CDR2 is SMNVEV in the germline V gene (reference sequence). The CDR3 region is CASSPVASYNSPLHF. Here the CDR3 DNA reads TGTGCCAGCAGTCCAGTAGCCTCCTATAATTCACCCCTCCACTTT.

This clonotype was observed many times. CDR3 residues: CASSPPGGHNSPLHF. DNA for the CDR3: TGTGCCAGCTCACCCCCCGGGGGACATAATTCACCCCTCCACTTT. This chain connects TRBV18 to TRBJ1-6; D might be TRBD1 (5 bases). CDR3 length: 15 amino acids. The V end was cut by 3 bases, the J end by 5 bases, with 11 bases between. Germline values: CDR1 KGHSH, CDR2 LQKENI.

In this sample, this clonotype turned up many times. The rearrangement uses TRBV9 and TRBJ2-2, with unresolved D. V dropped 0 bases and J dropped 3 bases, with 6 bases sitting between them. The germline gives CDR1 SGDLS, CDR2 YYNGEE. There are 14 residues in the CDR3. The CDR3 DNA is TGTGCCAGCAGCGTAGCTTCCCACACCGGGGAGCTGTTTTTT. This codes for CASSVASHTGELFF.

Ten or more counts support this clonotype. V and J are TRBV5-6 and TRBJ2-2; the D is unclear. Germline V gives CDR1 SGHDT, CDR2 YYEEEE. Trimming left V 2 bases short and J 4 bases short, with 12 bases between. The CDR3 spans 15 residues. CDR3 DNA: TGTGCCAGCAGCTTATTCGCCGCGCTCACCGGGGAGCTGTTTTTT. This translates into CASSLFAALTGELFF.

A few counts support this clonotype. The chain is built from TRBV24-1 and TRBJ1-2; tentative D call: TRBD1 (5 bases). V was clipped by 4 bases and J by 8 bases, with 16 bases between them. The CDR3 contains 14 residues. From germline, CDR1 is KGHDR and CDR2 SFDVKD. CDR3 loop: CATSDNIRVDGYTF. The CDR3 region has the DNA TGTGCCACCAGTGACAATATCAGGGTAGACGGCTACACCTTC.

Many counts were recorded for this clonotype. The chain couples TRBV7-8 to TRBJ2-5, with 9 bases matching TRBD1. The junction had 3 bases not matched to a gene; V was cut back by 2 bases and J by 5 bases. The V gene's germline CDR1 is SGHVS and CDR2 FQNEAQ. CDR3 length equals 14 residues. CDR3 in DNA: TGTGCCAGCAGCTTAATCGGACAGGGGGAGACCCAGTACTTC. It yields the protein CASSLIGQGETQYF.

At least ten counts were recorded for this clonotype. This chain uses TRBV27 with TRBJ2-7; no clear D gene. The CDR3 spans 12 residues. Per germline, CDR1 MNHEY and CDR2 SMNVEV (reference sequence). V dropped 8 bases and J dropped 2 bases, with 10 bases sitting between them. The CDR3 nucleotides are TGTGCCAGCGGGTGGAACACCTACGAGCAGTACTTC. Amino acids: CASGWNTYEQYF.

This clonotype was observed many times. V usage is TRBV11-3 and J usage is TRBJ2-5, with 7 bases lining up with TRBD2. Germline lookup yields CDR1 SGHNT and CDR2 YENEEA. J lost 8 bases, V lost 4 bases, and 13 bases had no gene match. This CDR3 is built from 15 residues. The CDR3 sequence: CASSSVRGAGDTQYF. The CDR3 nucleotides are TGTGCCAGCAGCTCCGTCAGAGGGGCGGGAGATACCCAGTACTTC.